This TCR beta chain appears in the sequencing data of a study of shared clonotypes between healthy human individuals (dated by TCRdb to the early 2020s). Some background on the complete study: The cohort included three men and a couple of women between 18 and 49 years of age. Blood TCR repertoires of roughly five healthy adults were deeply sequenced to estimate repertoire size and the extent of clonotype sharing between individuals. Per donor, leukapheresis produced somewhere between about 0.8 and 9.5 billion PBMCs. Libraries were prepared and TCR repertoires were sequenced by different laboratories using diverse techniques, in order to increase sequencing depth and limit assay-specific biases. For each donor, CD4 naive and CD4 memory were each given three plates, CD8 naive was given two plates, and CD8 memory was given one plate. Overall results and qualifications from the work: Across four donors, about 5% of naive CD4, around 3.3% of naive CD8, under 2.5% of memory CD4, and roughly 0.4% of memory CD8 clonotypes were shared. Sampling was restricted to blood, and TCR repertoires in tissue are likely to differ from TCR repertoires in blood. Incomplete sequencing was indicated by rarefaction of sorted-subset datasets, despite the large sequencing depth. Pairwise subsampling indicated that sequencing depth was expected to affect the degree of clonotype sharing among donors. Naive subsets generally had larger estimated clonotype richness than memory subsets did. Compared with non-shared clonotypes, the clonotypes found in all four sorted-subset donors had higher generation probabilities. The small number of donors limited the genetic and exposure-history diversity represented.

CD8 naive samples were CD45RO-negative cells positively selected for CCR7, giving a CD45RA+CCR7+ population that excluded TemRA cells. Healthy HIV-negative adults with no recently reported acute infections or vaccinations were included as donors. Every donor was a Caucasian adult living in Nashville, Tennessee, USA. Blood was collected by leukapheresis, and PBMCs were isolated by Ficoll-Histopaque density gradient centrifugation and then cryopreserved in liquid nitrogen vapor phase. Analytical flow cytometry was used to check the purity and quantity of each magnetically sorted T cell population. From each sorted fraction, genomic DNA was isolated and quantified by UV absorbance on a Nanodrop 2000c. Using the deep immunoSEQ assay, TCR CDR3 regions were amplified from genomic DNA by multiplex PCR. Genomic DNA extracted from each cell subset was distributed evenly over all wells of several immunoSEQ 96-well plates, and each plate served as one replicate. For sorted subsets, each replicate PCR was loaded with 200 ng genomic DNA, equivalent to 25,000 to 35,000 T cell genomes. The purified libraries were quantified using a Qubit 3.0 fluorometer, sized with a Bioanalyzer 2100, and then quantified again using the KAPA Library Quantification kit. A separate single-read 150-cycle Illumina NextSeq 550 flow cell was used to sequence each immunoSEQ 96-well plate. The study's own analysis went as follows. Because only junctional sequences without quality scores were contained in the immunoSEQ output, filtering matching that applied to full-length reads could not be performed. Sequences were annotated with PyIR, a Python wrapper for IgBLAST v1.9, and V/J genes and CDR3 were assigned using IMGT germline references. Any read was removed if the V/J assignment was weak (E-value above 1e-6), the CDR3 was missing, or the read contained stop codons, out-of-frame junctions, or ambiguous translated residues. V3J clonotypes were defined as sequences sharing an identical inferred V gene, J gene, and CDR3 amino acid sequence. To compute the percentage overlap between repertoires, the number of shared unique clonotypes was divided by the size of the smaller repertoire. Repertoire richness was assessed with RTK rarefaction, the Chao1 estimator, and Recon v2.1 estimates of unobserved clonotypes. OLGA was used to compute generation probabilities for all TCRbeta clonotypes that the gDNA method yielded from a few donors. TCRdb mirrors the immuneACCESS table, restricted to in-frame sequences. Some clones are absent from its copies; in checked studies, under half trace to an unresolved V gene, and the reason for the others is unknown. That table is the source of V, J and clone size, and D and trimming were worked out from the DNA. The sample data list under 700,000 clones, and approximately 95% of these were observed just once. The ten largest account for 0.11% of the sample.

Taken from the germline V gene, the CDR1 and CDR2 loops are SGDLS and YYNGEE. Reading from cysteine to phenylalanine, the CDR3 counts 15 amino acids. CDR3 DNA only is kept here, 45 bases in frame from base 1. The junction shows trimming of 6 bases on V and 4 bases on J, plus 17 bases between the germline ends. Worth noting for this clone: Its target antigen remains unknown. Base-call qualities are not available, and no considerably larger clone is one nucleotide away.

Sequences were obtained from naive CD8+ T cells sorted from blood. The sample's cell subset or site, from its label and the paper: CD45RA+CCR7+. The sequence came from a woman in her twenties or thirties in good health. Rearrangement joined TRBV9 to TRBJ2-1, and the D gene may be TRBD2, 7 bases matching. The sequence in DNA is TGTGCCAGCACTCAGGGGAGGGGAGGGTACAATGAGCAGTTCTTC. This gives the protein CASTQGRGGYNEQFF.